Below are 22 T cell receptor beta chains sequenced from a single sample in a study. Using its own MiXCR run on the RT-PCR reads, TCRdb lists one record per CDR3 protein. The data hold fewer than 800,000 distinct CDR3 sequences, with 14% observed a single time. The sequenced material came from memory CD4+ T cells from blood. Receptor source: a female donor in good health, serving as a healthy control.

In this sample, this clonotype turned up a few times. The V and J genes are TRBV5-1 and TRBJ2-1; 11 bases are shared with TRBD2. J gave up 5 bases and V 6 bases, and 4 bases lay outside the gene matches. Germline V gene sequence: CDR1 SGHRS, CDR2 YFSETQ. The CDR3 length is 14 residues. The CDR3 spells CASTELAGDNEQFF. As DNA, the CDR3 is TGCGCCAGCACTGAACTAGCGGGAGACAATGAGCAGTTCTTC.

V and J are TRBV28 and TRBJ2-7, with TRBD1 identical over 10 bases. CDR3 length: 15 residues. The germline V gene encodes CDR1 MDHEN and CDR2 SYDVKM. V trimming: 5 bases; J trimming: 4 bases; junction bases outside the gene matches: 8. CDR3 loop: CASSLIGDRGYEQYF. In DNA, the CDR3 is TGTGCCAGCAGTCTGATCGGGGACAGGGGTTACGAGCAGTACTTC.

The CDR3 nucleotides read TGCAGTGCTTCGGACAGATCTAGCACAGATACGCAGTATTTT. Protein product: CSASDRSSTDTQYF. The rearrangement joins TRBV20-1 to TRBJ2-3; the D gene is possibly TRBD1 (6 bases). The CDR3 has 14 residues. CDR1 and CDR2 from the germline V gene are DFQATT and SNEGSKA (reference sequence). Trimming pared 5 bases from V and 0 bases from J, leaving 12 bases between.

In its sample, this clonotype was seen a few times. The chain combines TRBV7-2 with TRBJ1-6; D gene unclear. V was clipped by 3 bases and J by 7 bases, with 13 bases between them. The CDR3 runs 15 residues. The V gene's germline CDR1 is SGHTA and CDR2 FQGNSA. This CDR3 reads CASSFANGVNSPLHF. CDR3 bases: TGTGCCAGCAGCTTCGCCAATGGTGTGAATTCACCCCTCCACTTT.

V is TRBV3-1 and J is TRBJ2-3; 7 bases map to TRBD2. J was trimmed by 5 bases and V by 0 bases; bases with no gene match: 8. CDR1 and CDR2 (germline): LGHDT, YNNKEL (reference sequence). The CDR3 loop spans 16 amino acids. CDR3 in DNA: TGTGCCAGCAGCCAAGATCCGGGAAGCGGGATAGATACGCAGTATTTT. Translation: CASSQDPGSGIDTQYF.

The chain joins TRBV4-2 to TRBJ1-1, with 9 bases lining up with TRBD1. The J segment lost 3 bases and the V segment lost 2 bases, leaving 10 bases of the junction unmatched. The CDR3 totals 17 residues. Per the germline V gene, CDR1 is LGHNA and CDR2 is YNFKEQ. The CDR3 nucleotides are TGTGCCAGCAGCCAACCCGGTATGGGACAGGGTGACACTGAAGCTTTCTTT. This encodes CASSQPGMGQGDTEAFF.

This clonotype showed up many times. The chain uses TRBV6-1 and TRBJ1-1; D not resolved. The CDR3 is 18 amino acids. V was pared by 5 bases and J by 0 bases, with 22 bases between. Germline V gene data show CDR1 as MNHNS and CDR2 as SASEGT. This chain's CDR3 is CASSPPRTRLLMNTEAFF. In DNA, the CDR3 is TGTGCCAGCAGTCCACCCAGAACACGACTCCTTATGAACACTGAAGCTTTCTTT.

This sequence joins TRBV6-2 or TRBV6-3 and TRBJ2-5; the match to TRBD1 covers 7 bases. This CDR3 has 13 amino acids. The germline V gene encodes CDR1 MNHEY and CDR2 SVGEGT. Trimming removed 7 bases from V and 2 bases from J; junction bases left unmatched: 4. CDR3 protein: CASTPQGQETQYF. Written as DNA, the CDR3 is TGTGCCAGCACCCCACAGGGGCAAGAGACCCAGTACTTC.

This clonotype was recorded a few times. The J gene is TRBJ2-2, the V gene TRBV10-2; D ambiguous. This CDR3 comprises 17 residues. The V gene's germline CDR1 is WSHSY and CDR2 SAAADI. V was trimmed by 3 bases and J by 0 bases, leaving 14 bases between them. As DNA, the CDR3 is TGCGCCAGCAGTGAAGGACGGTCGTTCGCGAACACCGGGGAGCTGTTTTTT. It is translated as CASSEGRSFANTGELFF.

The chain has TRBV6-5 and TRBJ1-4; D not certain. Germline V gives CDR1 MNHEY, CDR2 SVGAGI. The CDR3 runs 15 residues. V was clipped by 4 bases and J by 7 bases, with 16 bases between them. This chain's CDR3 is CASSLASLPGEKLFF. Written as DNA, the CDR3 is TGTGCCAGCAGTTTAGCATCGCTCCCAGGTGAAAAACTGTTTTTT.

This clonotype was picked up a small number of times. The rearrangement joins TRBV5-1 to TRBJ2-1, with TRBD2 as a possible D gene (6 bases). Trimming stripped 0 bases from V and 7 bases from J, with 14 bases between. Germline V CDR1 and CDR2: SGHRS, YFSETQ. CDR3 length equals 15 residues. The DNA of the CDR3 is TGCGCCAGCAGCTTGGGACTAGTAACGGAGAATGAGCAGTTCTTC. Its protein product is CASSLGLVTENEQFF.

The CDR3 sequence: CASSLRLAGQKTQYF. CDR3 DNA: TGTGCCAGCAGCTTAAGGCTAGCGGGACAAAAGACCCAGTACTTC. The gene calls are TRBV7-2 and TRBJ2-5, with TRBD2 identical over 9 bases. This CDR3 has 15 amino acids. Germline V gene sequence: CDR1 SGHTA, CDR2 FQGNSA. The junction had 7 bases not matched to a gene; V was cut back by 2 bases and J by 6 bases. The full variable domain, its missing parts supplied by reference TRBV7-2 and TRBJ2-5, is GAGVSQSPSNKVTEKGKDVELRCDPISGHTALYWYRQSLGQGLEFLIYFQGNSAPDKSGLPSDRFSAERTGGSVSTLTIQRTQQEDSAVYLCASSLRLAGQKTQYFGPGTRLLVL.

A few counts support this clonotype. The rearrangement links TRBV12-3 or TRBV12-4 to TRBJ1-2; TRBD1 might be the D (5 bases). This CDR3 comprises 15 residues. Trimming left V 1 base short and J 5 bases short, with 14 bases between. The CDR3, as DNA: TGTGCCAGCAGTTTAGGCCAGGGAGGGTTGTATGGCTACACCTTC. The encoded protein is CASSLGQGGLYGYTF.

This clonotype was seen only a few times. The chain couples TRBV24-1 to TRBJ2-2; TRBD1 matches 8 bases. The CDR3 consists of 16 residues. The germline V gene has CDR1 KGHDR and CDR2 SFDVKD. V dropped 0 bases and J dropped 4; count of bases not matched to a gene: 3. CDR3 amino acids: CATSDLDRGGTGELFF. CDR3 bases: TGTGCCACCAGTGATTTGGACAGGGGAGGCACCGGGGAGCTGTTTTTT.

This clonotype has more than one count but fewer than ten. This chain uses TRBV19 with TRBJ2-1; 9 bases are a match to TRBD1. Germline V gene data show CDR1 as LNHDA and CDR2 as SQIVND (reference sequence). J was trimmed by 3 bases and V by 7 bases; bases with no gene match: 1. This CDR3 contains 13 residues. The CDR3 bases are TGTGCCAGTAAGGGACAGGGCTACAATGAGCAGTTCTTC. Amino acid sequence: CASKGQGYNEQFF.

This clonotype came up a few times. The chain combines TRBV2 with TRBJ2-2; 9 nucleotides agree with TRBD1. After removal of 8 bases from V and 4 bases from J, the junction contained 8 bases not matched to a gene. The CDR3 is made up of 15 amino acids. Germline values: CDR1 SNHLY, CDR2 FYNNEI. CDR3 residues: CASGGQGGSTGELFF. As DNA, the CDR3 is TGTGCCAGCGGGGGACAGGGCGGGAGCACCGGGGAGCTGTTTTTT.

Ten or more counts support this clonotype. The chain combines TRBV10-3 with TRBJ2-5; 8 bases map to TRBD2. Germline V CDR1 and CDR2: ENHRY, SYGVKD. This CDR3 region has 14 residues. V shed 11 bases and J 4 bases; nucleotides not matched to a gene: 12. The CDR3 DNA is TGTGCCGCCTCGGGGGGGGGCGATCTAGAGACCCAGTACTTC. Translated: CAASGGGDLETQYF.

Many counts were recorded for this clonotype. The rearrangement uses TRBV4-3 and TRBJ1-5; D is undetermined. V was clipped by 2 bases and J by 5 bases, with 10 bases between them. The CDR3 has 14 amino acids. Germline CDR1 is LGHNA and CDR2 is YSLEER. CDR3 in DNA: TGCGCCAGCAGCCAAATACTTGGGGATCAGCCCCAGCATTTT. Its translation: CASSQILGDQPQHF.

This chain joins TRBV2 and TRBJ2-5; D may match TRBD1 or TRBD2 (6 bases each). The CDR3 totals 14 residues. V was pared by 4 bases and J by 4 bases, with 13 bases between. Looked up from germline, CDR1 is SNHLY and CDR2 is FYNNEI. The CDR3 coding sequence is TGTGCCAGCAGTGTACAGGGAGGAGGAGAGACCCAGTACTTC. It codes for CASSVQGGGETQYF.

A word on this clonotype: This may be a read error: a much more frequent sequence differs by one nucleotide. The CDR3 DNA is TGCGCCAGCAGCCAGGGGGAGGCAGGGGGCTGGTATGGCTACACCTTC. Protein sequence: CASSQGEAGGWYGYTF. This chain links TRBV4-1 with TRBJ1-2; 8 nucleotides match TRBD1. J was trimmed by 5 bases and V by 3 bases; bases with no gene match: 11. This CDR3 has 16 amino acids. In germline, CDR1 is MGHRA, CDR2 YSYEKL.

The rearrangement joins TRBV28 to TRBJ2-3, with TRBD2 as a possible D gene (6 bases). V shed 3 bases and J shed 2 bases, with 15 bases lying between them. This CDR3 spans 16 amino acids. CDR1 is MDHEN, CDR2 SYDVKM, per germline. The CDR3 nucleotides are TGTGCCAGCAGTTTCCCAAGCGGGTACAACACAGATACGCAGTATTTT. It specifies CASSFPSGYNTDTQYF.

This chain uses TRBV6-1 with TRBJ2-3, with unresolved D. In germline, CDR1 is MNHNS, CDR2 SASEGT. V gave up 7 bases and J gave up 1 base, with 15 bases separating them. CDR3 size: 15 residues. The DNA for the CDR3 is TGTGCCAGCACTCGGACGGCTGAAGGCACAGATACGCAGTATTTT. It encodes CASTRTAEGTDTQYF.